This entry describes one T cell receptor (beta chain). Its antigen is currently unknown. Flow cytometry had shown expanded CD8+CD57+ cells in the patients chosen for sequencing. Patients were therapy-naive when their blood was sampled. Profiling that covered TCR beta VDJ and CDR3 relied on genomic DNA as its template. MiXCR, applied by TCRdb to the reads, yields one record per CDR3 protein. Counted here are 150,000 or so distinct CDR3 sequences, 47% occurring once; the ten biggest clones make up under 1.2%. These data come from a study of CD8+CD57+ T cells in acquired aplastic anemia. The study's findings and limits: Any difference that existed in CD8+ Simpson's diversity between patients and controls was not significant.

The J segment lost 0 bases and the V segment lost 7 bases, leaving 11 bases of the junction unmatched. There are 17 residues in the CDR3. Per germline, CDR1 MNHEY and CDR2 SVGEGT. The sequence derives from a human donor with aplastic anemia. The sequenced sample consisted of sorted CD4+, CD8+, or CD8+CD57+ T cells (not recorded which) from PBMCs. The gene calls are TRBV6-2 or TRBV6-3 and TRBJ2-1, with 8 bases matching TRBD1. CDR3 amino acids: CASTGQGVRSSYNEQFF. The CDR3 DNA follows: TGTGCCAGCACCGGACAGGGAGTCCGTAGCTCCTACAATGAGCAGTTCTTC.